Each of the 30 T cell receptor beta chains below was sequenced from the same sample in a study of beta chain features in type 1 diabetes. General study results and limits: Shortening of TCRB CDR3s, moderate but significant, appeared in all four CD4+ subsets of Type 1 diabetes patients.

All of the isolated RNA was reverse transcribed, so expressed TCRB transcripts were sequenced. Sequencing used immunoSEQ multiplex PCR; TCRdb keeps in-frame clones, though not all of them. The sample yields roughly 290,000 clones, 15% seen once. Their antigens are not known. Sequencing input: naive CD4+ T cells from blood. These receptors were collected from a man between 18 and 29 years old with type 1 diabetes.

The chain carries TRBV28 and TRBJ1-5; no definite D call. This CDR3 contains 13 residues. V was pared by 7 bases and J by 7 bases, with 14 bases between. The germline CDR1 and CDR2 sequences are MDHEN and SYDVKM. The CDR3 region has the DNA TGTGCCAGCACCGTATTACTAAACCAGCCCCAGCATTTT. Its protein product is CASTVLLNQPQHF. Complete variable domain (other parts from reference TRBV28 and TRBJ1-5): DVKVTQSSRYLVKRTGEKVFLECVQDMDHENMFWYRQDPGLGLRLIYFSYDVKMKEKGDIPEGYSVSREKKERFSLILESASTNQTSMYLCASTVLLNQPQHFGDGTRLSIL.

This clone was found once. The J gene is TRBJ2-7, the V gene TRBV5-4; TRBD1 agrees at 9 bases. The CDR3 totals 13 residues. V shed 4 bases and J 5 bases; nucleotides not matched to a gene: 4. Germline CDR1 is SGHNT and CDR2 is YYREEE (reference sequence). Here the CDR3 reads CASSVGQGDEQYF. CDR3 coding DNA: TGTGCCAGCAGCGTGGGACAGGGAGACGAGCAGTACTTC.

V gene TRBV6-5 combines with J gene TRBJ2-6; D not certain. Germline CDR1 reads MNHEY; CDR2 reads SVGAGI. The V gene lost 6 bases and the J gene lost 5 bases, with 8 bases spanning the gap. The CDR3 runs to 13 residues. The CDR3 here is CASRVRRANVLTF. Written as DNA, the CDR3 is TGTGCCAGCAGGGTGCGGAGGGCCAACGTCCTGACTTTC.

A single count supports this clone. The chain is built from TRBV27 and TRBJ2-3, with TRBD2 matching 10 bases. V lost 4 bases and J lost 0; bases outside the gene matches: 13. Germline assignment: CDR1 MNHEY and CDR2 SMNVEV (reference sequence). The CDR3 runs 19 residues. The CDR3 loop is CASSSKLAGGTMSTDTQYF. The CDR3 DNA follows: TGTGCCAGCAGTTCAAAATTAGCGGGAGGCACGATGAGCACAGATACGCAGTATTTT.

Worth noting for this clone: A junction end diverges from the germline sequence, so it may reflect a read error. The chain combines TRBV7-2 with TRBJ2-7, with 9 bases that match TRBD2. CDR1 is SGHTA and CDR2 is FQGNSA in the germline V gene. The length of the CDR3 is 17 residues. DNA for the CDR3: TGTGCCAGCAGCTTAGTCCGTCTCAGCGGGAGGTCCTCCGAGCAGTACTTC. Its translation is CASSLVRLSGRSSEQYF. The full variable domain, with the rest looked up from reference TRBV7-2 and TRBJ2-7, is GAGVSQSPSNKVTEKGKDVELRCDPISGHTALYWYRQSLGQGLEFLIYFQGNSAPDKSGLPSDRFSAERTGGSVSTLTIQRTQQEDSAVYLCASSLVRLSGRSSEQYFGPGTRLTVT.

The J gene is TRBJ1-5, the V gene TRBV7-9; TRBD1 agrees at 9 bases. This CDR3 has 15 amino acids. From germline, CDR1 is SEHNR and CDR2 FQNEAQ (reference sequence). Unmatched junction bases numbered 7, after V lost 5 bases and J lost 5 bases. Here the CDR3 DNA reads TGTGCCAGCAGCACGGGACAGGGTGGTTATCAGCCCCAGCATTTT. Residues: CASSTGQGGYQPQHF.

The table lists this clone with a few counts. This chain joins TRBV29-1 and TRBJ1-2, with D unclear. CDR3 length: 13 residues. Trimming removed 4 bases at V and 8 bases at J, with 17 bases between. Germline CDR1 is SQVTM and CDR2 is ANQGSEA. CDR3: CSVVSVANGGYTF. The CDR3 DNA follows: TGCAGCGTTGTGTCCGTGGCTAACGGGGGCTACACCTTC. Full variable domain (outside the CDR3, taken from reference TRBV29-1 and TRBJ1-2): SAVISQKPSRDICQRGTSLTIQCQVDSQVTMMFWYRQQPGQSLTLIATANQGSEATYESGFVIDKFPISRPNLTFSTLTVSNMSPEDSSIYLCSVVSVANGGYTFGSGTRLTVV.

Only one count was recorded for this clone. The chain joins TRBV5-1 to TRBJ2-3, with 9 nucleotides matching TRBD1. The germline CDR1 and CDR2 sequences are SGHRS and YFSETQ. Trimming at V came to 2 bases and at J to 7 bases, leaving 8 bases not matched to a gene. The CDR3 length is 15 residues. The CDR3 sequence is CASSLLGTGRNTQYF. The CDR3, as DNA: TGCGCCAGCAGCTTACTCGGGACAGGGCGGAATACGCAGTATTTT.

This chain connects TRBV7-2 to TRBJ2-4, with TRBD2 as a possible D gene (6 bases). The V and J ends lost 4 bases and 0 bases respectively, with 19 bases between them. Germline loops: CDR1 SGHTA, CDR2 FQGNSA. This CDR3 has 18 amino acids. In DNA, the CDR3 is TGTGCCAGCAGCTCTAGGGACTCCCTCCAGGTAGCCAAAAACATTCAGTACTTC. Translated, it gives CASSSRDSLQVAKNIQYF.

This clone was recorded a few times. This chain joins TRBV13 and TRBJ2-1, with D possibly being TRBD2 (6 bases). The CDR3 has 17 amino acids. The V gene lost 4 bases and the J gene lost 1 base, with 17 bases spanning the gap. Germline assignment: CDR1 PRHDT and CDR2 FYEKMQ (reference sequence). The CDR3 protein is CASSSPLGGASYNEQFF. The DNA for the CDR3 is TGTGCCAGCAGCTCGCCCTTGGGGGGAGCTTCCTACAATGAGCAGTTCTTC.

This clone turned up a few times. J is TRBJ1-1 and V is TRBV29-1, with 7 nucleotides matching TRBD1. With V trimmed by 5 bases and J by 2 bases, 5 bases remained unmatched. CDR1 SQVTM and CDR2 ANQGSEA come from the germline V gene. The CDR3 sequence is 13 residues long. Here the CDR3 reads CSVIRDRNTEAFF. CDR3 DNA sequence: TGCAGCGTTATCCGGGACAGAAACACTGAAGCTTTCTTT.

The V call is TRBV18, the J call TRBJ2-7; perhaps TRBD1 as D (5 bases). Germline V CDR1 and CDR2: KGHSH, LQKENI. The V gene lost 5 bases and the J gene lost 5 bases, with 13 bases spanning the gap. The CDR3 sequence is 13 residues long. CDR3 sequence reads: CASSARGSHEQYF. The DNA for the CDR3 is TGTGCCAGCTCAGCTAGGGGTTCCCACGAGCAGTACTTC.

The V call is TRBV7-2, the J call TRBJ2-7; tentatively, D is TRBD1 (5 bases). Trimming shortened V by 3 bases and J by 2 bases, and 11 bases separated the two germline ends. Germline CDR1 reads SGHTA; CDR2 reads FQGNSA. The CDR3 extends over 14 amino acids. The CDR3 loop is CASSLNAGPYEQYF. For the CDR3, the DNA is TGTGCCAGCAGCTTGAATGCAGGGCCCTACGAGCAGTACTTC.

The V gene is TRBV6-5, the J gene TRBJ2-1, with D possibly matching TRBD1 (5 bases). The germline gives CDR1 MNHEY, CDR2 SVGAGI. V lost 5 bases to trimming and J lost 7 bases, with 18 bases between them. CDR3 size: 15 residues. CDR3: CASSITGSRRNEQFF. The CDR3 coding sequence is TGTGCCAGCAGTATTACAGGCAGCCGGCGGAATGAGCAGTTCTTC.

The V call is TRBV2, the J call TRBJ1-2; the D is unclear. CDR1 is SNHLY, CDR2 FYNNEI, per germline. Trimming took 1 base from V and 8 from J, leaving 8 bases between them. The CDR3 contains 12 residues. DNA of the CDR3: TGTGCCAGCAGTGAAGGAGGTTTCGGCTACACCTTC. Protein product: CASSEGGFGYTF.

The chain employs TRBV5-4 and TRBJ1-1, with no clear D. V lost 0 bases to trimming and J lost 4 bases, with 4 bases between them. Germline CDR1 reads SGHNT; CDR2 reads YYREEE (reference sequence). The CDR3 consists of 12 residues. In DNA, the CDR3 is TGTGCCAGCAGCTTGGTCGGCACTGAAGCTTTCTTT. It is translated as CASSLVGTEAFF.

The rearrangement joins TRBV10-3 to TRBJ2-3, with D tentatively TRBD2 (6 bases). Per germline, CDR1 ENHRY and CDR2 SYGVKD. V lost 6 bases and J 6 bases, leaving 19 bases between the germline ends. CDR3 size: 15 residues. The chain's CDR3 is CAISAGSVSGDTQYF. The CDR3 DNA reads TGTGCCATCAGCGCCGGTAGTGTTAGCGGTGATACGCAGTATTTT.

V and J are TRBV7-4 and TRBJ2-7; 10 bases map to TRBD1. Germline CDR1 SGHVT, CDR2 SQSDAQ. Trimming took 7 bases from V and 5 from J; bases not matched to a gene: 17. The CDR3 spans 17 residues. CDR3 sequence: CASNPMGQGQGTNEQYF. The CDR3 DNA sequence: TGTGCCAGCAACCCCATGGGTCAGGGACAGGGGACCAACGAGCAGTACTTC. Complete variable domain (other parts from reference TRBV7-4 and TRBJ2-7): GAGVSQSPRYKVAKRGRDVALRCDSISGHVTLYWYRQTLGQGSEVLTYSQSDAQRDKSGRPSGRFSAERPERSVSTLKIQRTEQGDSAVYLCASNPMGQGQGTNEQYFGPGTRLTVT.

The CDR3 DNA is TGCGCCAGCAGCGGACAGGGTCAAGAGACCCAGTACTTC. Amino acid sequence: CASSGQGQETQYF. The chain links TRBV5-1 to TRBJ2-5; 8 bases are shared with TRBD1. V dropped 4 bases and J dropped 2; count of bases not matched to a gene: 1. Germline CDR1 and CDR2: SGHRS and YFSETQ. This CDR3 is built from 13 residues. Filled out from reference TRBV5-1 and TRBJ2-5, the complete variable domain reads KAGVTQTPRYLIKTRGQQVTLSCSPISGHRSVSWYQQTPGQGLQFLFEYFSETQRNKGNFPGRFSGRQFSNSRSEMNVSTLELGDSALYLCASSGQGQETQYFGPGTRLLVL.

The V call is TRBV14, the J call TRBJ1-1, with 9 bases fitting TRBD1. This CDR3 comprises 15 residues. Germline CDR1 SGHDN, CDR2 FVKESK. V was clipped by 3 bases and J by 3 bases; unmatched bases: 5. The CDR3 DNA reads as TGTGCCAGCAGCCAGAGACAGGGGGAAGACACTGAAGCTTTCTTT. Translated, it gives CASSQRQGEDTEAFF.

V and J are TRBV6-5 and TRBJ2-7, with D possibly matching TRBD1 (6 bases). The CDR3 spans 14 residues. V was pared by 5 bases and J by 2 bases, with 13 bases between. Germline V gene lookup returns CDR1 MNHEY and CDR2 SVGAGI. Here the CDR3 reads CASSDRMETYEQYF. For the CDR3, the DNA is TGTGCCAGCAGTGACAGGATGGAAACCTACGAGCAGTACTTC.

In this sample, this clone turned up a few times. This chain connects TRBV28 to TRBJ2-6; 9 nucleotides align to TRBD1. Germline V CDR1 and CDR2: MDHEN, SYDVKM. CDR3 size: 18 residues. V lost 4 bases and J lost 0; bases outside the gene matches: 7. CDR3 in amino acids: CASSSPGQGYSGANVLTF. CDR3 in DNA: TGTGCCAGCAGTTCACCGGGACAGGGATACTCTGGGGCCAACGTCCTGACTTTC.

This clone turned up a few times. The chain has TRBV5-1 and TRBJ2-1; perhaps TRBD1 as D (5 bases). Trimming pared 4 bases from V and 0 bases from J, leaving 11 bases between. The CDR3 extends over 15 amino acids. Germline lookup yields CDR1 SGHRS and CDR2 YFSETQ. CDR3 nucleotides: TGCGCCAGCAGCCTCACGGACACCTCCTACAATGAGCAGTTCTTC. The encoded protein is CASSLTDTSYNEQFF.

This clone was detected only a few times. This chain joins TRBV28 and TRBJ1-6, with no clear D. Germline lookup yields CDR1 MDHEN and CDR2 SYDVKM. The CDR3 contains 17 residues. V was shortened by 2 bases and J by 0 bases, with 11 bases between the two germline ends. The CDR3 coding sequence is TGTGCCAGCAGTTTAACAGCGGCAAGCTCCTATAATTCACCCCTCCACTTT. Translated, it gives CASSLTAASSYNSPLHF.

The rearrangement uses TRBV7-2 and TRBJ2-7; the D gene is possibly TRBD1 (5 bases). V gave up 1 base and J gave up 3 bases, with 13 bases separating them. The germline V gene encodes CDR1 SGHTA and CDR2 FQGNSA. The CDR3 is 15 amino acids. The CDR3 DNA follows: TGTGCCAGCAGCTTAGGGGGCGGACCCTACTACGAGCAGTACTTC. Amino acids: CASSLGGGPYYEQYF.

This clone has more than one count but fewer than ten. V gene TRBV11-3 combines with J gene TRBJ2-3; possibly TRBD1 for D (6 bases). Germline V lookup: CDR1 SGHNT, CDR2 YENEEA. The CDR3 runs to 14 residues. With 3 bases removed from V and 2 bases from J, the gap between germline ends came to 9 bases. In nucleotides, the CDR3 is TGTGCCAGCAGCTTGGGACACCCCACAGATACGCAGTATTTT. This sequence encodes CASSLGHPTDTQYF.

A few counts support this clone. The gene calls are TRBV7-2 and TRBJ1-1; a weak D match, TRBD1 (5 bases). The CDR3 runs to 13 residues. V was trimmed by 2 bases and J by 5 bases, leaving 9 bases between them. Germline V gives CDR1 SGHTA, CDR2 FQGNSA. CDR3 DNA: TGTGCCAGCAGCTTAAGCGCAGGGACTGAAGCTTTCTTT. It encodes CASSLSAGTEAFF. The variable domain in full, with the rest retrieved from reference TRBV7-2 and TRBJ1-1, is GAGVSQSPSNKVTEKGKDVELRCDPISGHTALYWYRQSLGQGLEFLIYFQGNSAPDKSGLPSDRFSAERTGGSVSTLTIQRTQQEDSAVYLCASSLSAGTEAFFGQGTRLTVV.

The gene calls are TRBV27 and TRBJ1-4, with D maybe TRBD1 (6 bases). CDR1 MNHEY and CDR2 SMNVEV come from the germline V gene (reference sequence). This CDR3 is built from 13 residues. The V end lost 6 bases, the J end lost 6 bases, and 11 bases lay between the germline ends. CDR3 residues: CASRGQGYEKLFF. The DNA for the CDR3 is TGTGCCAGCAGAGGGCAGGGGTATGAAAAACTGTTTTTT.

The chain recombines TRBV5-1 with TRBJ2-1; D gene uncertain. The CDR3 extends over 15 amino acids. The germline V gene has CDR1 SGHRS and CDR2 YFSETQ. V lost 0 bases to trimming and J lost 1 base, with 8 bases between them. The CDR3 here is CASSLDLPSYNEQFF. The CDR3 region has the DNA TGCGCCAGCAGCTTGGACCTACCATCCTACAATGAGCAGTTCTTC.

This clone appeared a few times. The gene calls are TRBV7-2 and TRBJ2-5; 8 bases match TRBD1. With 6 bases clipped from V and 5 bases from J, the junction kept 8 bases outside the gene matches. Per the germline V gene, CDR1 is SGHTA and CDR2 is FQGNSA. The CDR3 covers 14 residues. The CDR3 sequence is CASRQDRAVETQYF. CDR3 nucleotide sequence: TGTGCCAGCAGACAGGACAGGGCGGTTGAGACCCAGTACTTC.